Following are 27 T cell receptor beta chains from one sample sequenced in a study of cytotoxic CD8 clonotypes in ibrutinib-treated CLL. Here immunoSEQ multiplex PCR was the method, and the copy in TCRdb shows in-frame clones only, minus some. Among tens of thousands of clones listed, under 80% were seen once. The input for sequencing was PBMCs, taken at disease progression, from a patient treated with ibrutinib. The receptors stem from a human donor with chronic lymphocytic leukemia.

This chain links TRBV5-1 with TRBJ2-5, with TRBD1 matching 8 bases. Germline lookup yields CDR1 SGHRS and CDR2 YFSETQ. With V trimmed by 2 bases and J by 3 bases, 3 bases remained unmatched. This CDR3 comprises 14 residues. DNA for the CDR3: TGCGCCAGCAGCTTAAAGACAGGGGAAGAGACCCAGTACTTC. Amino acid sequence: CASSLKTGEETQYF.

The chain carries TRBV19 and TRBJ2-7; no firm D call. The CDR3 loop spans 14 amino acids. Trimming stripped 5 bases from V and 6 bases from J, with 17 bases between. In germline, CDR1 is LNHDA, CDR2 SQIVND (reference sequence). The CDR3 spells CASSSTTFVSEQYF. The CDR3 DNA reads TGTGCCAGTAGTTCAACCACCTTCGTGAGCGAGCAGTACTTC.

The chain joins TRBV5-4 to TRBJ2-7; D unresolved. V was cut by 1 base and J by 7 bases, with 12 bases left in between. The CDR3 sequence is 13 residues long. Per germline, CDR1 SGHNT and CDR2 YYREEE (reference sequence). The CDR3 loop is CASSLPSGWEQYF. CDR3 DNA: TGTGCCAGCAGCTTGCCGTCGGGTTGGGAGCAGTACTTC.

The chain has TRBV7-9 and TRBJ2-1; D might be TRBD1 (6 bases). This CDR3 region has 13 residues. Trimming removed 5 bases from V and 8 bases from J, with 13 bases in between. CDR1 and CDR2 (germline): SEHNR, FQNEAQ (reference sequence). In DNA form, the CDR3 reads TGTGCCAGCAGCCCTCCCCCAGGGGATGAGCAGTTCTTC. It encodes CASSPPPGDEQFF.

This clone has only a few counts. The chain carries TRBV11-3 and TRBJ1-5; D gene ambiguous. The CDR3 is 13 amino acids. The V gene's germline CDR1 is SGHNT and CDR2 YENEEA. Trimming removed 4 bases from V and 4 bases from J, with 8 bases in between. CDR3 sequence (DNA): TGTGCCAGCAGCTACATCGGGAATCAGCCCCAGCATTTT. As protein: CASSYIGNQPQHF.

Written as DNA, the CDR3 is TGTGCCAGCAGCTTAGGAGGGTTCTACAATGAGCAGTTCTTC. Amino acid sequence: CASSLGGFYNEQFF. This chain links TRBV13 with TRBJ2-1; D call uncertain. V lost 0 bases, J lost 3 bases, and 6 bases lay in between. CDR1 and CDR2 (germline): PRHDT, FYEKMQ (reference sequence). The CDR3 extends over 14 amino acids. Full variable domain (outside the CDR3, taken from reference TRBV13 and TRBJ2-1): AAGVIQSPRHLIKEKRETATLKCYPIPRHDTVYWYQQGPGQDPQFLISFYEKMQSDKGSIPDRFSAQQFSDYHSELNMSSLELGDSALYFCASSLGGFYNEQFFGPGTRLTVL.

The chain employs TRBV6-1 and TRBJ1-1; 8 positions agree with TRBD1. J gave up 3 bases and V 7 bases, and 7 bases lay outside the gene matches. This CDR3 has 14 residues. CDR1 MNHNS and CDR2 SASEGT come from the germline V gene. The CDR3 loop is CASTRTGKDTEAFF. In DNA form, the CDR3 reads TGTGCCAGCACAAGGACAGGGAAGGACACTGAAGCTTTCTTT.

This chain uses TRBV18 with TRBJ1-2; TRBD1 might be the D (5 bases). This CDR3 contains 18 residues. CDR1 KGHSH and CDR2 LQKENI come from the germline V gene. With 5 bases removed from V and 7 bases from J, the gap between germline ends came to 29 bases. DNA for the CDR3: TGTGCCAGCTCAAATCCCTTTTCCGTCCGGGCCTGGGACCGTGGCTACACCTTC. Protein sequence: CASSNPFSVRAWDRGYTF.

CDR3 in amino acids: CASSQERGRVAFF. The CDR3 nucleotides are TGCGCCAGCAGCCAAGAGAGAGGCAGGGTGGCTTTCTTT. J is TRBJ1-1 and V is TRBV4-1, with D tentatively TRBD1 (5 bases). From germline, CDR1 is MGHRA and CDR2 YSYEKL. This CDR3 is 13 amino acids long. Trimming shortened V by 0 bases and J by 11 bases, and 13 bases separated the two germline ends.

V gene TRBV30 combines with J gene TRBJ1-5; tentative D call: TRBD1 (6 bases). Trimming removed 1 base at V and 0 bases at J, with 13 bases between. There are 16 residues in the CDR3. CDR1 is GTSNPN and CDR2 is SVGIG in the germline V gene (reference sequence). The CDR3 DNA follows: TGTGCCTGGAGTGAGGACTGGACAGATAGCAATCAGCCCCAGCATTTT. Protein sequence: CAWSEDWTDSNQPQHF.

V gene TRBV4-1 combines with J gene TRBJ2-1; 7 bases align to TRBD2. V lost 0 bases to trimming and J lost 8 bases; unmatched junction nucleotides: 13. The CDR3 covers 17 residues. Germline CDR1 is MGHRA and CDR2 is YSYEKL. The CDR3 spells CASSQDPASGRVDEQFF. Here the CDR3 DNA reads TGCGCCAGCAGCCAAGATCCGGCTAGCGGACGCGTGGATGAGCAGTTCTTC.

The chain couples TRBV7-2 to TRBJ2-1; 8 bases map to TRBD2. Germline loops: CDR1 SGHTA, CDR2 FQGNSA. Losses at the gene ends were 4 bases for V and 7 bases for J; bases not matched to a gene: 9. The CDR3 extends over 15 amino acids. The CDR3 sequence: CASSSSGGPQNEQFF. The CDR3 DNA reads TGTGCCAGCAGCTCCTCGGGGGGGCCCCAGAATGAGCAGTTCTTC.

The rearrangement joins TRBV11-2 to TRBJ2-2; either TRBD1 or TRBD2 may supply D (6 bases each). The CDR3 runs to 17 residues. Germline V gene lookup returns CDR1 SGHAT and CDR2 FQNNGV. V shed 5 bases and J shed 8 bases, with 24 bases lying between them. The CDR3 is CASSPRRVPGARGELFF. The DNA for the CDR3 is TGTGCCAGCAGCCCCCGGAGAGTGCCGGGGGCACGGGGGGAGCTGTTTTTT.

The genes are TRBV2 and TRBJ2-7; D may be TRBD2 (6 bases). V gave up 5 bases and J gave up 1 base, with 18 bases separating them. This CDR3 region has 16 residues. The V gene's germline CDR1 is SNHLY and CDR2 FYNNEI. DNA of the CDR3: TGTGCCAGCAGTCAGTCGTGGGGGGTAGGATCCTACGAGCAGTACTTC. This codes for CASSQSWGVGSYEQYF.

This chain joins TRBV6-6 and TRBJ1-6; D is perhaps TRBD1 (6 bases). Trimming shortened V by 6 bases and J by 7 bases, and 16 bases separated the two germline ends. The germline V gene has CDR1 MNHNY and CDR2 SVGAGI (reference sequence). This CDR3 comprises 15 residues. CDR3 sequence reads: CASRDPTGTNSPLHF. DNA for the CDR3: TGTGCCAGCAGGGACCCAACAGGGACAAATTCACCCCTCCACTTT.

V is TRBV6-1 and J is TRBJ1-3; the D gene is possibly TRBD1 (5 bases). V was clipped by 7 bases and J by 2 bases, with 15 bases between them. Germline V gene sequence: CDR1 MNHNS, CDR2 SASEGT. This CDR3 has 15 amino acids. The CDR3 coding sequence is TGTGCCAGCACACAGGCTGGTTATCCTGGAAACACCATATATTTT. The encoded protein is CASTQAGYPGNTIYF.

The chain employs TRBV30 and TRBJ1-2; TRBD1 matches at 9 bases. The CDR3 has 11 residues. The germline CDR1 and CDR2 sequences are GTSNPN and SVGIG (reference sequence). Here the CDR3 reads CTSDRGVGYTF. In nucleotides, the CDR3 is TGTACCTCGGACAGGGGCGTGGGCTACACCTTC.

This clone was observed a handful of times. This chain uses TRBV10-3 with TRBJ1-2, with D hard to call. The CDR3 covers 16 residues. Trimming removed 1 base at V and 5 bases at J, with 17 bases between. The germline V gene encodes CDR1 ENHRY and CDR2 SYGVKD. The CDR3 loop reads CAISEFPGVTLYGYTF. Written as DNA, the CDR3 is TGTGCCATCAGTGAGTTCCCAGGAGTCACCCTTTATGGCTACACCTTC.

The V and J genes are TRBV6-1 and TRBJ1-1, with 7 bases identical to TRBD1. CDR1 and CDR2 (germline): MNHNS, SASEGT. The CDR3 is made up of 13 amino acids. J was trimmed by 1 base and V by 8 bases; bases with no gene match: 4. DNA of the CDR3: TGTGCCAGCGGGAGGACAGGGAACACTGAAGCTTTCTTT. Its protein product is CASGRTGNTEAFF.

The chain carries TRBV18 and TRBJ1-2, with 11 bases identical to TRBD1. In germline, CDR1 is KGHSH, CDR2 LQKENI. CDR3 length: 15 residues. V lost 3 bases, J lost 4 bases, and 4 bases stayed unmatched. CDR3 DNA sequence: TGTGCCAGCTCACCTGGGACAGGGGGTCCCTATGGCTACACCTTC. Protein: CASSPGTGGPYGYTF.

CDR3 amino acids: CASSLGNTGELFF. Here the CDR3 DNA reads TGTGCCAGCAGCTTAGGGAACACCGGGGAGCTGTTTTTT. This chain connects TRBV7-3 to TRBJ2-2; D is unclear. Deletions cut 2 bases from V and 1 base from J, with 2 bases between. Germline-derived CDR1 and CDR2 are SGHTA and FQGTGA. This CDR3 is 13 amino acids long.

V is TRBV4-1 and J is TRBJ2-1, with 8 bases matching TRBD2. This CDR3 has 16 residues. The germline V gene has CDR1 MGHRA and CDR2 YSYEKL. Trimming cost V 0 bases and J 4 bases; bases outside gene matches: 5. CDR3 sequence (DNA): TGCGCCAGCAGCCAAGAGAATAGCGGGGCGTACAATGAGCAGTTCTTC. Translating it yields CASSQENSGAYNEQFF.

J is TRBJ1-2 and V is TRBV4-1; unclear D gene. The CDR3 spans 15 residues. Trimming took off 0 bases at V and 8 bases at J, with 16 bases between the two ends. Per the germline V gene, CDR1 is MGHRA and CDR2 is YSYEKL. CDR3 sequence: CASSQDLWGSGGYTF. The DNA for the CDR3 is TGCGCCAGCAGCCAAGACCTGTGGGGATCCGGCGGCTACACCTTC.

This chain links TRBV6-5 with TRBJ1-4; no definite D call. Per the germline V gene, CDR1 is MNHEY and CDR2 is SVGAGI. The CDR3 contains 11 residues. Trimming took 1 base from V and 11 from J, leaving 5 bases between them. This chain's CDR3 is CASSYFGKLFF. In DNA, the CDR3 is TGTGCCAGCAGTTACTTCGGGAAACTGTTTTTT.

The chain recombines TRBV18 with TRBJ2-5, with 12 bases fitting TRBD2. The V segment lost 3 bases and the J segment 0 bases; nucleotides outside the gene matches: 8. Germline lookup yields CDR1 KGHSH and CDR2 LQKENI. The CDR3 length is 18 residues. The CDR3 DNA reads TGTGCCAGCTCACCGTTTTTTACTAGCGGGGGGCACCAAGAGACCCAGTACTTC. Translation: CASSPFFTSGGHQETQYF.

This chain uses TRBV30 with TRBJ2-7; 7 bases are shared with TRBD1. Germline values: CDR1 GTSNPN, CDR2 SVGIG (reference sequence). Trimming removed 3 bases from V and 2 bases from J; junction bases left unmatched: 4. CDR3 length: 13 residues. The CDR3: CAWSRDSTYEQYF. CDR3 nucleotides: TGTGCCTGGAGCCGGGACAGTACCTACGAGCAGTACTTC.

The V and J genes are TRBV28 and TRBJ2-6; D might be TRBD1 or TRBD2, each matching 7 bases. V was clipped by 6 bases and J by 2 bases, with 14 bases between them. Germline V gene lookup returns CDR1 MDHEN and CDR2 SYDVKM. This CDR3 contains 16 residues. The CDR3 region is CASSPRGGAGANVLTF. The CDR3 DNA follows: TGTGCCAGCAGCCCCAGGGGGGGCGCTGGGGCCAACGTCCTGACTTTC.